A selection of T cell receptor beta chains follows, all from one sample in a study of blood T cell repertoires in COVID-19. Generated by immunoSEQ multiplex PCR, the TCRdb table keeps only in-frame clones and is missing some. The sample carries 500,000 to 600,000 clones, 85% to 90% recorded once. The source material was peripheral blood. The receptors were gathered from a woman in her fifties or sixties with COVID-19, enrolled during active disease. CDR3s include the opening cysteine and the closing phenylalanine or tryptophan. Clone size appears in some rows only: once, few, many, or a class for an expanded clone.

CDR3: CASRYQQGPTEAFF
V: TRBV23-1
J: TRBJ1-1
size: .
length: 14

CDR3: CASSRQEDTEAFF
V: TRBV3-1/TRBV3-2
J: TRBJ1-1
size: .
length: 13

CDR3: CASSLAGVSEQYF
V: TRBV5-1
J: TRBJ2-7
size: .
length: 13

CDR3: CASTPAGFLGYGYTF
V: TRBV6-5
J: TRBJ1-2
size: few
length: 15

CDR3: CASSPTHNTEAFF
V: TRBV18
J: TRBJ1-1
size: .
length: 13

CDR3: CASSPLAGGDGGYTF
V: TRBV6-5
J: TRBJ1-2
size: .
length: 15

CDR3: CASSESWGSLANYGYTF
V: TRBV6-1
J: TRBJ1-2
size: .
length: 17

CDR3: CASSLAAVAYEQYF
V: TRBV5-1
J: TRBJ2-7
size: many
length: 14

CDR3: CAWSVGGDTQYF
V: TRBV30
J: TRBJ2-3
size: .
length: 12

CDR3: CASSTGMVEVNSEQYF
V: TRBV5-4
J: TRBJ2-7
size: .
length: 16

CDR3: CASSLDSSRRGYTF
V: TRBV27
J: TRBJ1-2
size: .
length: 14

CDR3: CATSDGLAGVGSYNEQFF
V: TRBV24-1
J: TRBJ2-1
size: .
length: 18

CDR3: CASSGAGLNTGELFF
V: TRBV10-2
J: TRBJ2-2
size: .
length: 15

CDR3: CASSPGAGDNSPLHF
V: TRBV18
J: TRBJ1-6
size: .
length: 15

CDR3: CAISEDSQETQYF
V: TRBV10-3
J: TRBJ2-5
size: .
length: 13

CDR3: CASSLMGATDTQYF
V: TRBV27
J: TRBJ2-3
size: .
length: 14

CDR3: CASRSRGGHNEQFF
V: TRBV11-2
J: TRBJ2-1
size: .
length: 14

CDR3: CASSQDYLTDTQYF
V: TRBV3-1/TRBV3-2
J: TRBJ2-3
size: .
length: 14

CDR3: CASSPGQSHGYTF
V: TRBV11-2
J: TRBJ1-2
size: .
length: 13

CDR3: CASRGQSYEQYF
V: TRBV6-5
J: TRBJ2-7
size: .
length: 12

CDR3: CASSEQGYSNQPQHF
V: TRBV2
J: TRBJ1-5
size: few
length: 15

CDR3: CASSVWASGNTEAFF
V: TRBV9
J: TRBJ1-1
size: .
length: 15

CDR3: CASRNVRLQGYTF
V: TRBV28
J: TRBJ1-2
size: .
length: 13

CDR3: CASSLVGSEAFF
V: TRBV5-6
J: TRBJ1-1
size: .
length: 12

CDR3: CATTTSTGEEEQFF
V: TRBV15
J: TRBJ2-1
size: .
length: 14

CDR3: CASSQDSVNYGYTF
V: TRBV4-1
J: TRBJ1-2
size: .
length: 14

CDR3: CASSIGGASNQPQHF
V: TRBV19
J: TRBJ1-5
size: once
length: 15

CDR3: CATEKIEHRDTEAFF
V: TRBV6-5
J: TRBJ1-1
size: .
length: 15

CDR3: CASSGVDRANYGYTF
V: TRBV18
J: TRBJ1-2
size: .
length: 15

CDR3: CASSERGFQPQHF
V: TRBV2
J: TRBJ1-5
size: .
length: 13

CDR3: CASSLSLTSSYGYTF
V: TRBV7-9
J: TRBJ1-2
size: .
length: 15

CDR3: CASSPGGGDQPQHF
V: TRBV18
J: TRBJ1-5
size: .
length: 14

CDR3: CASSSGLAGGEQYF
V: TRBV7-2
J: TRBJ2-7
size: once
length: 14

CDR3: CASSLGGQTLPTEAFF
V: TRBV5-1
J: TRBJ1-1
size: .
length: 16

CDR3: CASSRSVAGTEAFF
V: TRBV4-1
J: TRBJ1-1
size: .
length: 14

CDR3: CASTLSTGYTGELFF
V: TRBV6-5
J: TRBJ2-2
size: .
length: 15

CDR3: CASTRGGGSYEQYF
V: TRBV28
J: TRBJ2-7
size: .
length: 14